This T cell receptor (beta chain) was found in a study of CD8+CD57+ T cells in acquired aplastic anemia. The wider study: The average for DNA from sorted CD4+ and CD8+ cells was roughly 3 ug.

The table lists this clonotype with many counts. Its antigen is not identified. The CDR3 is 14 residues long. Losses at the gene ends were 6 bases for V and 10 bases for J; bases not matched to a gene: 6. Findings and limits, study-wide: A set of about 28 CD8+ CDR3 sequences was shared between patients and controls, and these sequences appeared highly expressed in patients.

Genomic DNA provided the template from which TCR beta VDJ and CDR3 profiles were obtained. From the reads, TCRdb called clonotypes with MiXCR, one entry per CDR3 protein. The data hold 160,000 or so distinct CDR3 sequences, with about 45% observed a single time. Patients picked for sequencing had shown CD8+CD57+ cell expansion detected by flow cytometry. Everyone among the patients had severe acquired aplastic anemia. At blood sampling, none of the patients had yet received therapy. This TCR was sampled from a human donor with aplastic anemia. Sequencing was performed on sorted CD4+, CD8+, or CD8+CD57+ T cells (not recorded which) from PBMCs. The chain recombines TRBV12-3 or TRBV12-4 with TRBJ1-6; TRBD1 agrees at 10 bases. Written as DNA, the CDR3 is TGTGCCAGCAGCCCGACAGGGGGCCTGTCACCCCTCCACTTT. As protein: CASSPTGGLSPLHF.